Listed below are T cell receptor beta chains from one sample, sequenced in a study of T cell responses to AZD1222 COVID-19 vaccine. Sequencing used immunoSEQ multiplex PCR; TCRdb keeps in-frame clones, though not all of them. The top ten clones hold roughly 15% of a sample with some 99,000 clones, about 88% of them seen once. The material was peripheral blood, obtained on day 0 of AZD1222 vaccination. The receptors here all came from an adult in good health. Both conserved end residues are part of each CDR3. A D gene is named only where the DNA matches it firmly.

d_gene	v_gene	j_gene	CDR3aa
TRBD1	TRBV7-6	TRBJ1-2	CASSLAQGASYGYTF
-	TRBV5-8	TRBJ2-5	CASSAWGIRSSETQYF
TRBD1	TRBV5-1	TRBJ2-2	CASSILRQGPGTGELFF
-	TRBV5-4	TRBJ2-2	CASSLKGSNTGELFF
-	TRBV7-9	TRBJ2-1	CASSSHGGVSSYNEQFF
TRBD1	TRBV19	TRBJ1-1	CATIARGQGWRTEAFF
-	TRBV6-5	TRBJ1-1	CASSYSSGPRGAFF
TRBD1	TRBV11-2	TRBJ2-7	CASSPWTGNGEQYF
-	TRBV7-2	TRBJ2-2	CASSLRLSGSTGELFF
-	TRBV6-2/TRBV6-3	TRBJ2-3	CASSYEAPAQYF
-	TRBV9	TRBJ2-5	CASSVSQAQETQYF
TRBD2	TRBV6-1	TRBJ2-3	CASSDLAGGGRDTQYF
TRBD1	TRBV18	TRBJ2-1	CASSRPRGLGYEQFF
-	TRBV28	TRBJ1-5	CASSLPNGLGSNQPQHF
-	TRBV6-5	TRBJ1-3	CASSLQGPVSGNTIYF
TRBD1	TRBV28	TRBJ1-2	CASQIGTVYGYTF
-	TRBV5-8	TRBJ2-2	CASSGRLIPGELFF
TRBD1	TRBV7-9	TRBJ2-7	CASSQGTGSTYEQYF
-	TRBV7-2	TRBJ1-5	CASSFNRDQPQHF
-	TRBV6-2/TRBV6-3	TRBJ2-2	CASSWSGTGNTGELFF
-	TRBV3-1/TRBV3-2	TRBJ1-6	CASSLPGDNSPLHF
-	TRBV12-3/TRBV12-4	TRBJ1-1	CASSLPGTEAFF
-	TRBV28	TRBJ1-2	CASSLTKGGDGYTF
-	TRBV11-1	TRBJ2-3	CASSLDLADTQYF
-	TRBV14	TRBJ2-7	CASSQHRSSYEQYF
TRBD2	TRBV7-6	TRBJ2-3	CASSSGGLAGGPRGTQYF
-	TRBV7-8	TRBJ1-6	CASSLNTGSNSPLHF
-	TRBV10-2	TRBJ2-3	CASRDDTQYF
TRBD2	TRBV5-1	TRBJ2-7	CASSLVPSGLSYEQYF
-	TRBV24-1	TRBJ1-2	CATSAQTGYGYTF
TRBD1	TRBV7-8	TRBJ1-1	CASSLGVRGAFF
-	TRBV5-1	TRBJ2-2	CASSRELATGELFF
-	TRBV5-4	TRBJ2-3	CASSIPPGPTISTDTQYF